A selection of T cell receptor beta chains follows, all from one sample in a study of PD-1 blockade in classical Hodgkin lymphoma. The protocol was immunoSEQ multiplex PCR, while the TCRdb copy is restricted to in-frame clones and leaves out a portion. The sample gives around 13,000 clones, roughly 80% of which show up once; approximately 25% is in the top ten. Sequences were derived from CD8+ T cells from blood, sampled at baseline. The receptors originated from a human donor with classical Hodgkin lymphoma. The CDR3 runs from the conserved cysteine through the conserved F or W. The D gene is left open where the match is weak. For some rows the clone size is stated as once, few or many, or as a class when expanded; others skip it.

TRBV13,TRBD2,TRBJ2-1,once,CASILTFASGGRRYNEQFF,TGTGCCAGCATTTTAACGTTCGCTAGCGGGGGCCGACGCTACAATGAGCAGTTCTTC
TRBV9,-,TRBJ2-5,once,CASSPAQAQETQYF,TGTGCCAGCAGCCCCGCCCAGGCCCAAGAGACCCAGTACTTC
TRBV29-1,-,TRBJ2-2,-,CSVMGLNTGELFF,TGCAGCGTAATGGGACTGAACACCGGGGAGCTGTTTTTT
TRBV7-8,-,TRBJ2-2,once,CASSSGSGELFF,TGTGCCAGCAGCTCAGGGTCCGGGGAGCTGTTTTTT
TRBV2,-,TRBJ1-5,few,CASIREESQPQHF,TGTGCCAGCATCCGGGAGGAATCCCAGCCCCAGCATTTT
TRBV11-2,-,TRBJ2-2,-,CASSLGGDTGELFF,TGTGCCAGCAGCCTAGGTGGGGACACCGGGGAGCTGTTTTTT
TRBV6-5,TRBD1,TRBJ2-7,-,CASRLLSGTAYEQYF,TGTGCCAGCAGACTCCTTTCCGGGACAGCCTACGAGCAGTACTTC
TRBV9,TRBD1,TRBJ2-3,-,CASSEGDRGTPSTDTQYF,TGTGCCAGCAGCGAGGGGGACAGGGGGACCCCTAGCACAGATACGCAGTATTTT
TRBV9,-,TRBJ2-7,-,CASSPAGGYYEQYF,TGTGCCAGCAGCCCAGCAGGCGGTTACTACGAGCAGTACTTC
TRBV30,-,TRBJ2-7,-,CAWSNREQYF,TGTGCCTGGAGTAACAGGGAGCAGTACTTC
TRBV5-4,-,TRBJ1-1,-,CASSLEMNTEAFF,TGTGCCAGCAGCTTGGAAATGAACACTGAAGCTTTCTTT
TRBV5-6,-,TRBJ2-1,-,CASSSRLGTLDVPHNEQFF,TGTGCCAGCAGCTCTCGGCTTGGGACTCTGGATGTCCCACACAATGAGCAGTTCTTC
TRBV9,-,TRBJ2-7,-,CASSVGGGLEQYF,TGTGCCAGCAGCGTAGGGGGAGGACTCGAGCAGTACTTC